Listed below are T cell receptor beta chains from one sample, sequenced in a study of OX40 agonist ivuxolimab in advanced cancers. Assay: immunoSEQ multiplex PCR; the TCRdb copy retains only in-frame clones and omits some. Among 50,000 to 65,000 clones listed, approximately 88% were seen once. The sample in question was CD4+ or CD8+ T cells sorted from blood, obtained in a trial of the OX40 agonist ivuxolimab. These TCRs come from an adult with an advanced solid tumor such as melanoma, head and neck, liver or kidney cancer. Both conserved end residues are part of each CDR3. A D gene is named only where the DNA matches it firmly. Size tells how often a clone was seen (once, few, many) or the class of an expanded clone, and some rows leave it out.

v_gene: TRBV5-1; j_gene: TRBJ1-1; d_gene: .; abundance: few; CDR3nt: TGCGCCAGCAGGGAAGGGACTGAAGCTTTCTTT; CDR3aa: CASREGTEAFF
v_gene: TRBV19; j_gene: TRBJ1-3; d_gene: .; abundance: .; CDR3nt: TGTGCCAGTCACTCCTCTGGAAACACCATATATTTT; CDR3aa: CASHSSGNTIYF
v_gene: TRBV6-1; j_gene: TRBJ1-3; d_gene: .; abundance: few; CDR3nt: TGTGCCAGCAGTGAAGCGGTCGTTGGAAACACCATATATTTT; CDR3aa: CASSEAVVGNTIYF
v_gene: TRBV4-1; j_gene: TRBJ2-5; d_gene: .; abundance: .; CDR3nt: TGCGCCAGCAGCCAACGGGATTTAGCAAGTTTAGGTGGTGAGACCCAGTACTTC; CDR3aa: CASSQRDLASLGGETQYF
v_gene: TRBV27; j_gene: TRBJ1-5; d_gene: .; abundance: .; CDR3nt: TGTGCCAGCAGTTTTCTCGGGGGGAGCAATCAGCCCCAGCATTTT; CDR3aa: CASSFLGGSNQPQHF
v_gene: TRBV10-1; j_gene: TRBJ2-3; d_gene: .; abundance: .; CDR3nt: TGCGCCAGCAGTGAGCCTGGTGGTGCGGATACGCAGTATTTT; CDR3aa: CASSEPGGADTQYF
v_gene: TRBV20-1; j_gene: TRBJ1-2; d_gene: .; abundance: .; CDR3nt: TGCAGTGCTAAGCGGGCGCGTGGCTACACCTTC; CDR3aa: CSAKRARGYTF
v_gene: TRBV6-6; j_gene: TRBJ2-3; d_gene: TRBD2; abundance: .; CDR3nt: TGTGCCAGCACCCCCAGCGGGAGGGCCGTAGATACGCAGTATTTT; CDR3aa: CASTPSGRAVDTQYF
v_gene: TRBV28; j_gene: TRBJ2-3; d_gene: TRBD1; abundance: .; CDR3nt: TGTGCCAGCAGTTTCCAGCGCCCGGGACAGAGGACAGATACGCAGTATTTT; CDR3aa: CASSFQRPGQRTDTQYF
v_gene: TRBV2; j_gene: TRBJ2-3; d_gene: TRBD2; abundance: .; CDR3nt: TGTGCCAGCAGTGAAATGGGAGCGGGGGTGACAGATACGCAGTATTTT; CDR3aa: CASSEMGAGVTDTQYF
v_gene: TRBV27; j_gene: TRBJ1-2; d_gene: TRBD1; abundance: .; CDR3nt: TGTGCCAGCAGTTTAGGGGGACAGGGTAACTATGGCTACACCTTC; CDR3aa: CASSLGGQGNYGYTF
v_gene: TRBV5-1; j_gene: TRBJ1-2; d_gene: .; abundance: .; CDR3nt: TGCGCCAGCAGCTTGCCCGGGACGGCTAACTATGGCTACACCTTC; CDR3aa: CASSLPGTANYGYTF
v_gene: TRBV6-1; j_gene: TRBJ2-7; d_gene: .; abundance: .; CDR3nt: TGTGCCAGCAGTCCCCAGAGAGAGCAGTACTTC; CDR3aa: CASSPQREQYF
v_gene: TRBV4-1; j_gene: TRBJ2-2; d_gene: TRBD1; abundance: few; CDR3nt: TGCGCCAGCCTAAGGACAGGGGGGAGCACCGGGGAGCTGTTTTTT; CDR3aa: CASLRTGGSTGELFF
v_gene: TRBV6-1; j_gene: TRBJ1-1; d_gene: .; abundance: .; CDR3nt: TGTGCCAGCAGTGAACCCCTGTATACGGCTTTCTTT; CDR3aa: CASSEPLYTAFF
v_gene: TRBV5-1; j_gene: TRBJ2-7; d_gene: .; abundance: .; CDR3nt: TGCGCCAGCAGCTTGGCCCCGGACAGCCCCTACGAGCAGTACTTC; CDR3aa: CASSLAPDSPYEQYF
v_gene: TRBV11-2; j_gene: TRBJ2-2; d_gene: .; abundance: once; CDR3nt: TGTGCCAGCAGCTTCGACACAATCCCCGGGGAGCTGTTTTTT; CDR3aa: CASSFDTIPGELFF
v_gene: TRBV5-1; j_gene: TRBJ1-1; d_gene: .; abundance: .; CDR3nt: TGCGCCAGTTTTAGCACGGGTAAGGGTGAAGCTTTCTTT; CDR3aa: CASFSTGKGEAFF
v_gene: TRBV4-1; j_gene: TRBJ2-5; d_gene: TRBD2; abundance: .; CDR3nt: TGCGCCAGCAGCCCTAGCGGGGGGTTAAAGACCCAGTACTTC; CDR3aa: CASSPSGGLKTQYF
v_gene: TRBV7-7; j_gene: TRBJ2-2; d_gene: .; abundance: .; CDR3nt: TGTGCTAGCAGCTCTAGCCCAAGGGGGGCGAACACCGGGGAGCTGTTTTTT; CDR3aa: CASSSSPRGANTGELFF
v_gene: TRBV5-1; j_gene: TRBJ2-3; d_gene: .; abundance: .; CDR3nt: TGCGCCAGCAGCTTGGCCGTGGCAGAGAGCACAGATACGCAGTATTTT; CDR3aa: CASSLAVAESTDTQYF
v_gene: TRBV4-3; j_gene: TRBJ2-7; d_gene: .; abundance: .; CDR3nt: TGCGCCAGCAGCCAAGATCATTCCTTCGGTTACGAGCAGTACTTC; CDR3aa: CASSQDHSFGYEQYF
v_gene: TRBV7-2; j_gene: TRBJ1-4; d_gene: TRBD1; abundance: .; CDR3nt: TGTGCCAGCAGCTTATCGACAGGGCGACTGTTTTTT; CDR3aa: CASSLSTGRLFF
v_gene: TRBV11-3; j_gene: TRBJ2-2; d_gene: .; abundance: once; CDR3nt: TGTGCCAGCAGCCCCACTAGTCGCACCGGGGAGCTGTTTTTT; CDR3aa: CASSPTSRTGELFF
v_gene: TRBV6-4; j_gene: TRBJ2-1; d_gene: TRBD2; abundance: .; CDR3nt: TGTGCCAGCAGTGACGGGAGCGGGAGTAAGAATGAGCAGTTCTTC; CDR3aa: CASSDGSGSKNEQFF
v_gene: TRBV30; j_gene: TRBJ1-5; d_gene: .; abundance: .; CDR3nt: TGTGCCTGGCAACGTGGTCGGGTTCTGTGTAGCAATCAGCCCCAGCATTTT; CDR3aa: CAWQRGRVLCSNQPQHF
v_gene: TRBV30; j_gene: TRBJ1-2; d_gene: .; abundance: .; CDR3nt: TGTGCCTGGAGTGTAGCTCAGGGTAACTATGGCTACACCTTC; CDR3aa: CAWSVAQGNYGYTF
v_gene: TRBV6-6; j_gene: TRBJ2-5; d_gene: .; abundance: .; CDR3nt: TGTGCCAGCAGTTACCGGTCGCAAGAGACCCAGTACTTC; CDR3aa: CASSYRSQETQYF
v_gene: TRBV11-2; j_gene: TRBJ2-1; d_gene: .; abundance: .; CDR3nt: TGTGCCAGCAGCTCATCACTTTCGCCTGGGGATGAGCAGTTCTTC; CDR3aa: CASSSSLSPGDEQFF
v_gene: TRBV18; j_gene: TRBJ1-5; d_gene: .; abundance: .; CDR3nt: TGTGCCAGCTCACCCGGGCGGCCCCAGAGCAATCAGCCCCAGCATTTT; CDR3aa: CASSPGRPQSNQPQHF
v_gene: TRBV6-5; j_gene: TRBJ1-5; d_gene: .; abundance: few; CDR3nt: TGTGCCAGCAGGCGACAGGGCAATCAGCCCCAGCATTTT; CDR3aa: CASRRQGNQPQHF
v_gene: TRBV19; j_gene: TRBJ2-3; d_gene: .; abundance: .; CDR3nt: TGTGCCAGTAGCGAAGGGACACCTAGAACAGATACGCAGTATTTT; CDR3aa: CASSEGTPRTDTQYF
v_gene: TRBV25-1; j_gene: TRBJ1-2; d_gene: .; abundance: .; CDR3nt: TGTGCCAGCAGTGGGAATCTCTATGGCTACACCTTC; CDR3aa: CASSGNLYGYTF
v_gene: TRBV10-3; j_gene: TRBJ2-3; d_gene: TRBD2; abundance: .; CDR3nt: TGTGCCATCAGTGAATTTACTAGCGGGAGAACCGATACGCAGTATTTT; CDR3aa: CAISEFTSGRTDTQYF
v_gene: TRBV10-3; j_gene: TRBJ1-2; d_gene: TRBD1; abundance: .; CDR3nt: TGTGCCATCAGTGGAACTCCGGGACAGGGTGGGGTTAACTATGGCTACACCTTC; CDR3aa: CAISGTPGQGGVNYGYTF
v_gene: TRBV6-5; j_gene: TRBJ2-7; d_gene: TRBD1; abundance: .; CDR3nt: TGTGCCAGCACCACCCAGGGACAGGGGTCCTACGAGCAGTACTTC; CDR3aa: CASTTQGQGSYEQYF
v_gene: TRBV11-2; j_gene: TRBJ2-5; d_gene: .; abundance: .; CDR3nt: TGTGCCAGCAGCTTTGGAGGAGAGACCCAGTACTTC; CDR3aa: CASSFGGETQYF
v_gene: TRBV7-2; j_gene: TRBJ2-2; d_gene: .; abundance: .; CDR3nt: TGTGCCAGCAGCTTAGAGGTCCGGAACACCGGGGAGCTGTTTTTT; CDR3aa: CASSLEVRNTGELFF
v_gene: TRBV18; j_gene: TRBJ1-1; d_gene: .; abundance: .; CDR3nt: TGTGCCAGCTCACCAAACCAGGGGAACACTGAAGCTTTCTTT; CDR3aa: CASSPNQGNTEAFF
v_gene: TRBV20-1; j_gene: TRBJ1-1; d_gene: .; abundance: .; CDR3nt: TGCAGTGCGCCATTGAACACTGAAGCTTTCTTT; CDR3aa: CSAPLNTEAFF
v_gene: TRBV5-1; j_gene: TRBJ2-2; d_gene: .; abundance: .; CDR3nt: TGCGCCAGCAAAATAGGGGGGGAGCTGTTTTTT; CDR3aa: CASKIGGELFF
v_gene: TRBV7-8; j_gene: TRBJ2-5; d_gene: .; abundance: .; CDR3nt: TGTGCCAGCAGCCCCTCCCTCCTCGGTCCTGGGGAGACCCAGTACTTC; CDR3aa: CASSPSLLGPGETQYF
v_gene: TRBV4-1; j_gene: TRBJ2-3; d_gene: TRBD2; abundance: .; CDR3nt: TGCGCCAGCAGCCAAGAATTGGGGGTGGCGGGGGGGGCCCCCACAGATACGCAGTATTTT; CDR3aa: CASSQELGVAGGAPTDTQYF
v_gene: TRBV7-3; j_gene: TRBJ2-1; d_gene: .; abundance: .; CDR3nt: TGTGCCAGCAGCGATAGCGGAGGGGGCTACAATGAGCAGTTCTTC; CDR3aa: CASSDSGGGYNEQFF
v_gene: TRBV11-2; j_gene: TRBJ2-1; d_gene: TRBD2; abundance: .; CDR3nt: TGTGCCAGCAGCCACGGTAGCGGGAGTAGACACAATGAGCAGTTCTTC; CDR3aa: CASSHGSGSRHNEQFF
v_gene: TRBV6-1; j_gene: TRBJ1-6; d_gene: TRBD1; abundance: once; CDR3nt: TGTGCCAGCAGCCCCGGGACAGGAGTTTCACCCCTCCACTTT; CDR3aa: CASSPGTGVSPLHF
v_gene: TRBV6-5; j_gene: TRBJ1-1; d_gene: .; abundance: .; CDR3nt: TGTGCCAGCAGAACCACAGGTTGGAACACTGAAGCTTTCTTT; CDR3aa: CASRTTGWNTEAFF
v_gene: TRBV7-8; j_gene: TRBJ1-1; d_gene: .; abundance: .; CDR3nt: TGTGCCAGCAGCCAAACTTACGGGGCACTCCGGGGACATAGGGCTGAAGCTTTCTTT; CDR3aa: CASSQTYGALRGHRAEAFF
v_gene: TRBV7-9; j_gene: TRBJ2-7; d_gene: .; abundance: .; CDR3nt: TGTGCCAGCAGCTTAGGTCTAGGGATTAACTCCTACGAGCAGTACTTC; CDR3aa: CASSLGLGINSYEQYF
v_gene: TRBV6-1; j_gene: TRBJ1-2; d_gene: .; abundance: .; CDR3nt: TGTGCCAGCCAACCGGGGGGGTTAGGCTACACCTTC; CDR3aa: CASQPGGLGYTF
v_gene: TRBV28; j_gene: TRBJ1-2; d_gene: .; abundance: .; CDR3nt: TGTGCCAGCAGTTCCGACTTTTATGGCTACACCTTC; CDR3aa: CASSSDFYGYTF
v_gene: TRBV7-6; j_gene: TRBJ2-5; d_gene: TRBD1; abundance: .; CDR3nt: TGTGCCAGCAGCCCTGGGACAGGGGAGACCCAGTACTTC; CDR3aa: CASSPGTGETQYF
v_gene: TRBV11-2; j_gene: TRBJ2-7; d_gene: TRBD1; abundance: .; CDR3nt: TGTGCCAGCAGCCAGAGGGCCGGGACAGGGGGCTACGAGCAGTACTTC; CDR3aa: CASSQRAGTGGYEQYF
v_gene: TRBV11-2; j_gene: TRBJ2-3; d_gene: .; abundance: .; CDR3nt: TGTGCCAGCAGCTTAGATCGCCCCTCGGGAACGCAGTATTTT; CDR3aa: CASSLDRPSGTQYF
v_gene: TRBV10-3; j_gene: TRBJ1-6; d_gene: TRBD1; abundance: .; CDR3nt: TGTGCCATCAAAGACAGGGCTGGGTCACCCCTCCACTTT; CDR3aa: CAIKDRAGSPLHF